A selection of T cell receptor beta chains follows, all from one sample in a study of T cell changes during pregnancy in multiple sclerosis. Using immunoSEQ multiplex PCR, the repertoire was profiled, and TCRdb retains in-frame clones only, with some absent. The sample carries approximately 61,000 clones, approximately 90% recorded once. This sample comprised peripheral blood, obtained after pregnancy. The receptors here all came from a female donor in good health, enrolled as a control in a pregnancy study. Each CDR3 is given with its conserved first and last residue. The D gene is left open where the match is weak. For some rows the clone size is stated as once, few or many, or as a class when expanded; others skip it.

TGTGCCAGCAGCGTGGGGCCCACAGATACGCAGTATTTT	CASSVGPTDTQYF	-	-	TRBV9	TRBJ2-3
TGTGCCAGCAGCTTGGAGACGATACCGGGGTACAATGAGCAGTTCTTC	CASSLETIPGYNEQFF	-	-	TRBV5-7	TRBJ2-1
TGCGCCAGCACCCAGGGGTCGGTGGGTGCGGATACGCAGTATTTT	CASTQGSVGADTQYF	-	-	TRBV5-1	TRBJ2-3
TGTGCCAGCAGCTTAGTCCGGGGAACTGAAGCTTTCTTT	CASSLVRGTEAFF	-	-	TRBV7-9	TRBJ1-1
TGTGCCAGTAGCCCTAGCGGGGGGTTCACCGGGGAGCTGTTTTTT	CASSPSGGFTGELFF	TRBD2	-	TRBV19	TRBJ2-2
TGTGCCAGCAGCTTGGGGGGTTCGAACTATGGCTACACCTTC	CASSLGGSNYGYTF	-	once	TRBV7-8	TRBJ1-2
TGTGCCTGGAGCAGAAAAGCTGAAGCTTTCTTT	CAWSRKAEAFF	-	-	TRBV30	TRBJ1-1
TGCAGCGTTCCCGGGATTATGAACACTGAAGCTTTCTTT	CSVPGIMNTEAFF	-	-	TRBV29-1	TRBJ1-1
TGTGCCGGACTCACGGACAGGACCTCAACTTATAATTCACCCCTCCACTTT	CAGLTDRTSTYNSPLHF	TRBD1	-	TRBV30	TRBJ1-6
TGTGCCAGCAGCTTAGGACGGGGAGACACTGAAGCTTTCTTT	CASSLGRGDTEAFF	-	-	TRBV7-2	TRBJ1-1
TGTGCCAGCAGCTTTCCTGACAGGGGCAGTGGCTACACCTTC	CASSFPDRGSGYTF	TRBD1	-	TRBV5-6	TRBJ1-2
TGTGCCAGCAGCTTTGCGGGAACCTACGAGCAGTACTTC	CASSFAGTYEQYF	-	-	TRBV7-9	TRBJ2-7
TGCAGTGCTTCACAGGGAGGGGAGCAGTACTTC	CSASQGGEQYF	-	-	TRBV20-1	TRBJ2-7
TGTGCCAGCAGTGAAGTGAGCGGGGGGGAAAGAAACATTCAGTACTTC	CASSEVSGGERNIQYF	TRBD2	-	TRBV2	TRBJ2-4
TGTGCCAGCAGCTCCCAGGGGGCTAGCACAGATACGCAGTATTTT	CASSSQGASTDTQYF	TRBD1	-	TRBV7-3	TRBJ2-3
TGTGCCAGCAGTCCTCTTACGGCAGGGGACAATCAGCCCCAGCATTTT	CASSPLTAGDNQPQHF	-	-	TRBV6-6	TRBJ1-5
TGTGCCAGCGAGATAAGAAGAGGGAGCCTCAATGAGCAGTTCTTC	CASEIRRGSLNEQFF	-	-	TRBV27	TRBJ2-1
TGCGCCAGCAGTGACGTAGACGAGCAGTACTTC	CASSDVDEQYF	-	-	TRBV10-2	TRBJ2-7
TGTGCCAGCAGTTTGGGCCCCCAGGTGATCGAGCAGTACTTC	CASSLGPQVIEQYF	-	-	TRBV6-5	TRBJ2-7
TGTGCTAGTGGTTTGGGCGGACAGGGGGCGAAGGTTCGGGTCCCCGGGGAGCTGTTTTTT	CASGLGGQGAKVRVPGELFF	TRBD1	once	TRBV12-5	TRBJ2-2
TGTGCCAGCAGCCCAGGACTAGCGGTTTACGAGCAGTACTTC	CASSPGLAVYEQYF	TRBD2	-	TRBV11-3	TRBJ2-7
TGTGCCAGCAGCTCCACGCGCGAGGTCGCAGATACGCAGTATTTT	CASSSTREVADTQYF	-	-	TRBV7-8	TRBJ2-3
TGTGCCAGCAGGGCAGGGGGGTCCTACAATGAGCAGTTCTTC	CASRAGGSYNEQFF	-	-	TRBV6-6	TRBJ2-1
TGCGCCAGCAGCCCAGACAGAGATCAGCCCCAGCATTTT	CASSPDRDQPQHF	-	-	TRBV5-1	TRBJ1-5
TGTGCCAGCAGCAAAAGTAGGGCTAGCGGGAGGGAGGGATACGAGCAGTACTTC	CASSKSRASGREGYEQYF	-	-	TRBV21-1	TRBJ2-7
TGTGCCAGCAGCCACTATAGCAATCAGCCCCAGCATTTT	CASSHYSNQPQHF	-	-	TRBV6-6	TRBJ1-5
TGTGCCAGCAGCTCCCCCCTTGAGCAGTTCTTC	CASSSPLEQFF	-	once	TRBV11-2	TRBJ2-1
TGTGCCAGCCTATATATGACAGGGGTTGAGACCCAGTACTTC	CASLYMTGVETQYF	TRBD1	once	TRBV6-1	TRBJ2-5
TGTGCCAGCAGTTTCGTGTCCGGGACAGGGGGGGCAAAACTGTTTTTT	CASSFVSGTGGAKLFF	TRBD1	-	TRBV6-5	TRBJ1-4
TGTGCCAGCAGGCCCGGACAGGGGAAATACTCCTACAATGAGCAGTTCTTC	CASRPGQGKYSYNEQFF	TRBD1	-	TRBV5-6	TRBJ2-1
TGTGCCAGCAGCTTACAGGGGAACACTGAAGCTTTCTTT	CASSLQGNTEAFF	-	-	TRBV11-3	TRBJ1-1
TGTGCCAGCAGGGCGACGGGCACTGAAGCTTTCTTT	CASRATGTEAFF	-	-	TRBV6-5	TRBJ1-1
TGCGCCAGCAGCTCTAGCGGGAGCTCCTACGAGCAGTACTTC	CASSSSGSSYEQYF	TRBD2	-	TRBV5-1	TRBJ2-7
TGCGCCAGCAGCTTGGCCAACCTGACAGGGAGGAATTCACCCCTCCACTTT	CASSLANLTGRNSPLHF	TRBD1	-	TRBV5-1	TRBJ1-6
TGCGCCAGCAGCCAAGAAATTCCGTTTCTCTATGGCTACACCTTC	CASSQEIPFLYGYTF	-	-	TRBV4-3	TRBJ1-2
TGTGCCAGTAAATCGAAAATCGGACTAGCGGGAAGTACCGGGGAGCTGTTTTTT	CASKSKIGLAGSTGELFF	TRBD2	-	TRBV19	TRBJ2-2
TGTGCCAGCAGCCTACCTTCTAGCGGGAGCCAGTACTTC	CASSLPSSGSQYF	TRBD2	-	TRBV5-6	TRBJ2-7
TGTGCCACCACTACGGACAGTTCTAGCACAGATACGCAGTATTTT	CATTTDSSSTDTQYF	-	-	TRBV2	TRBJ2-3
TGTGCCAGCAGCTACTACAGGGAGGGTTTGGACTACAATGAGCAGTTCTTC	CASSYYREGLDYNEQFF	-	-	TRBV7-9	TRBJ2-1
TGTGCCAGCAGCTCAGTGCTAGCGGGAGTAAATGAGCAGTTCTTC	CASSSVLAGVNEQFF	TRBD2	-	TRBV9	TRBJ2-1
TGTGCCACCAGCAGAGAAGCGGGGGGCCCAGATACGCAGTATTTT	CATSREAGGPDTQYF	TRBD2	-	TRBV15	TRBJ2-3